The rows below give T cell receptor beta chains drawn from one sample of a study of control samples from healthy donors and cancer patients. This table comes from immunoSEQ multiplex PCR, and its TCRdb copy is limited to in-frame clones, with some not included. The sample lists around 72,000 clones, more than 80% seen once, with roughly 16% in the top ten. The sample taken for sequencing was blood. The receptor set was obtained from a man aged 45-65 years in good health. The CDR3 runs from the conserved cysteine through the conserved F or W. The D gene is left open where the match is weak. Clone size is not always given. Where it is, it says once, few, many or a class for expanded clones.

CDR3nt | CDR3aa | abundance | len | v_gene | d_gene | j_gene
TGTGCCAGCTCCCCCGGACAGGGGGTATACGAGCAGTACTTC | CASSPGQGVYEQYF | few | 14 | TRBV18 | TRBD1 | TRBJ2-7
TGTGCCAGCAGCGTAGCTGGGGTCCCTGGTTTCTCTGGGGCCAACGTCCTGACTTTC | CASSVAGVPGFSGANVLTF | - | 19 | TRBV9 | - | TRBJ2-6
TGTGCCAGCAGCTTAGGGGCCGGGGAGACCCAGTACTTC | CASSLGAGETQYF | once | 13 | TRBV7-9 | - | TRBJ2-5
TGTGCCAGCAGCTTAGGGCTAGCGGAGCAGTACTTC | CASSLGLAEQYF | - | 12 | TRBV7-9 | - | TRBJ2-7
TGTGCCAGCAGCTTAGTGGTAGCGGGAGGCAATGAGCAGTTCTTC | CASSLVVAGGNEQFF | - | 15 | TRBV7-9 | TRBD2 | TRBJ2-1
TGCGCCAGCAGCTTGGACAGGTCTAGCACAGATACGCAGTATTTT | CASSLDRSSTDTQYF | - | 15 | TRBV5-1 | - | TRBJ2-3
TGCAGCGTTCCCCCTGGAGCGGGCTCCTACAATGAGCAGTTCTTC | CSVPPGAGSYNEQFF | - | 15 | TRBV29-1 | - | TRBJ2-1
TGCGCCAGCAGCCTGTCCAATGAAGAGACCCAGTACTTC | CASSLSNEETQYF | - | 13 | TRBV5-1 | - | TRBJ2-5
TGTGCCAGCAGTAGTGGGGGGAACCGAGGCTACACCTTC | CASSSGGNRGYTF | - | 13 | TRBV12-3/TRBV12-4 | - | TRBJ1-2
TGTGCCAGCAGCGTAGCTTGGAGGGCCGCGGGCGATGAGCAGTTCTTC | CASSVAWRAAGDEQFF | once | 16 | TRBV9 | - | TRBJ2-1
TGTGCCAGCAGTGAAACATGGGGACAGGGGACTAAACTGCCAGATACGCAGTATTTT | CASSETWGQGTKLPDTQYF | - | 19 | TRBV6-1 | TRBD1 | TRBJ2-3
TGTGCCATCAGCTATGGACCCTCCTACGAGCAGTACTTC | CAISYGPSYEQYF | few | 13 | TRBV10-3 | - | TRBJ2-7
TGTGCCAGTAGTATACAGGGCATGAACACTGAAGCTTTCTTT | CASSIQGMNTEAFF | - | 14 | TRBV19 | - | TRBJ1-1
TGTGCCAGCACCTCGCTTGGCACACGCTACGAGCAGTACTTC | CASTSLGTRYEQYF | once | 14 | TRBV5-6 | - | TRBJ2-7
TGTGCCAGCAACCAAGGGGAGGGGAATACGCAGTATTTT | CASNQGEGNTQYF | - | 13 | TRBV2 | TRBD2 | TRBJ2-3
TGTGCCAGTAGGCGAGGGGGGCCTTCCTACAATGAGCAGTTCTTC | CASRRGGPSYNEQFF | - | 15 | TRBV19 | - | TRBJ2-1
TGCGCCAGCAGCCAAGACACAGGGGATGGGACCCAGTACTTC | CASSQDTGDGTQYF | - | 14 | TRBV4-3 | TRBD1 | TRBJ2-5
TGTGCCAGCGGGGTAGCGGGGAGCTCCTACAATGAGCAGTTCTTC | CASGVAGSSYNEQFF | - | 15 | TRBV6-5 | TRBD2 | TRBJ2-1
TGTGCCACCAGTGATCTTCCCGGGACTAGCGGGAGTCCGGATACGCAGTATTTT | CATSDLPGTSGSPDTQYF | once | 18 | TRBV24-1 | TRBD2 | TRBJ2-3
TGCGCCAGCAGCCAAGATCTGTCGGGCGGAGGGGCCAACGTCCTGACTTTC | CASSQDLSGGGANVLTF | - | 17 | TRBV4-3 | - | TRBJ2-6
TGTGCCAGCAGCTCTGGGCCATTCTACGAGCAGTACTTC | CASSSGPFYEQYF | - | 13 | TRBV7-2 | - | TRBJ2-7
TGTGCCATCAGTGCCCCCAAGCCTCTAGCGGGACCAAATGAGCAGTTCTTC | CAISAPKPLAGPNEQFF | - | 17 | TRBV10-3 | TRBD2 | TRBJ2-1